This T cell receptor (beta chain) comes out of a study of T cells after yellow fever vaccination (dated by TCRdb to 2018 to 2020). The study in broad terms: Libraries from fractions with low cell numbers were prepared with the SMART-Seq v4 Ultra Low Input RNA kit. Blood was collected at multiple timepoints before and after primary and secondary immunization, and bulk PBMC replicates and cell subsets were isolated. Two healthy male donors, one aged 18 to 30 and one aged 30 to 39 years, made up the cohort. To track T-cell clones before and after primary and booster YFV17D yellow fever vaccination, bulk TCR alpha and beta repertoires were sequenced longitudinally. Study-wide findings and limitations: The secondary T-cell response was found to be weaker but faster than the primary response, with a peak reached on day 5 rather than on day 15. The study included only a couple of donors, which limits how far the findings can be generalized. A small share of clonotypes occurred in both CD4 and CD8 compartments, likely arising from convergent recombination. Computational filtering was required because FACS-sorted repertoires could contain abundant contaminating clonotypes from the bulk population. Most clones expanded after primary vaccination were re-detected after the booster (about 95% of CD4 and around 88% of CD8), suggesting broad memory maintenance.

TCR cDNA was synthesized by 5'RACE template switching, which introduced a universal primer site and unique molecular identifiers. cDNA synthesis was primed from both the TCR alpha and TCR beta constant segments. Library amplification involved two PCR steps, and the second step added sample barcodes and sequencing adapters. Sequencing of the libraries was done on either Illumina HiSeq 2500 (2x100 bp) or NovaSeq (2x150 bp). As for the original processing: MIGEC handled demultiplexing of reads and collapsing into UMI consensus sequences, while MiXCR performed V(D)J alignment. Vaccine-responding clonotypes were identified with edgeR using replicate PBMC samples, with FDR below 0.01 and a log2 fold change above 5 up to day 15 being required. CD4 or CD8 identity was assigned to each bulk clonotype according to whether the clonotype was present at higher abundance in the sequenced CD4 repertoire or the sequenced CD8 repertoire. The public sequencing data were trimmed at Q25 with fastp and processed into clonotypes with MiXCR by TCRdb, which kept only in-frame beta chains. Records with the same CDR3 protein are collapsed into one entry carrying the most frequent genes and DNA. TCRdb assigned the V and J calls; the authors' analysis was not used. The sample table lists approximately 120,000 distinct CDR3 sequences, 6.5% to 8% of them with a count of one. The top ten hold around 2.5% of the sample.

Read against the paper, the sample's treatment or condition label means: live attenuated yellow fever vaccine strain. PBMCs were isolated from peripheral blood using a standard Ficoll-Paque protocol. Dynabeads CD4 and CD8 positive selection kits were used to isolate the CD4 and CD8 T-cell fractions. RNA was extracted with TriZol from bulk PBMCs, CD4 and CD8 fractions, and dextramer-positive and dextramer-negative fractions. This clonotype was picked up many times. Which antigen it targets is not known. No base quality values were provided; no much bigger clone lies one nucleotide off. The source was CD4+ T cells sorted from PBMCs, collected approximately 11 days after the first yellow fever vaccination. The TCR originated in a man between 18 and 35 years old who received the YFV17D yellow fever vaccine.

The DNA is as follows: TGTGCCAGCAGCATCGGTCCAGGCCTAAATCAGCCCCAGCATTTT. The translation is CASSIGPGLNQPQHF. In this chain, TRBV5-6 is recombined with TRBJ1-5, with the D segment identity uncertain. The CDR3 starts with the cysteine, ends with the phenylalanine, and has 15 residues. CDR3 DNA only is kept here, 45 bases in frame from base 1. V loses 4 bases, J loses 4 bases, and the germline ends lie 15 bases apart. The germline V gene provides CDR1 SGHDT and CDR2 YYEEEE.